Listed here are 7 T cell receptor beta chains from one sample, sequenced in a study of blood T cell repertoires in COVID-19. Repertoires were generated with immunoSEQ multiplex PCR, while TCRdb's copy carries only in-frame clones and drops some. The sample yields more than 250,000 clones, about 87% seen once. The sequenced material came from PBMCs or T cells enriched from blood (not recorded which). The source of these receptors is a woman in her 30s who had recovered from COVID-19.

This clone has a single count. The V call is TRBV5-8, the J call TRBJ2-7; TRBD2 agrees at 9 bases. Germline V lookup: CDR1 SGHTS, CDR2 YDEGEE. CDR3 length equals 16 residues. J was trimmed by 2 bases and V by 4 bases; bases with no gene match: 10. CDR3 sequence reads: CASSPGVLAGPYEQYF. CDR3 coding DNA: TGTGCCAGCAGCCCCGGCGTGCTAGCGGGGCCCTACGAGCAGTACTTC.

The chain employs TRBV7-8 and TRBJ2-2; D ambiguous. The germline V and J ends were trimmed by 2 bases and 7 bases, with 8 bases remaining between them. Germline assignment: CDR1 SGHVS and CDR2 FQNEAQ. The CDR3 is made up of 13 amino acids. Here the CDR3 DNA reads TGTGCCAGCAGCTTACTCGGGTACGGGGAGCTGTTTTTT. It specifies CASSLLGYGELFF.

V usage is TRBV5-1 and J usage is TRBJ2-1, with D maybe TRBD1 (6 bases). The germline V gene has CDR1 SGHRS and CDR2 YFSETQ. Trimming took off 0 bases at V and 14 bases at J, with 15 bases between the two ends. The CDR3 covers 13 residues. CDR3: CASSLGTAPVKFF. DNA of the CDR3: TGCGCCAGCAGCTTGGGGACAGCGCCGGTTAAGTTCTTC.

The chain carries TRBV12-3 or TRBV12-4 and TRBJ2-2; 8 positions agree with TRBD2. Trimming took 6 bases from V and 8 from J; bases not matched to a gene: 5. The CDR3 length is 13 residues. CDR3 coding DNA: TGTGCCAGCAGCCGAGTAGCGGGGGGGGAGCTGTTTTTT. Amino acids: CASSRVAGGELFF.

V gene TRBV6-4 combines with J gene TRBJ2-2; maybe TRBD2 (5 bases). Germline-derived CDR1 and CDR2 are MRHNA and SNTAGT. V was pared by 5 bases and J by 5 bases, with 12 bases between. This CDR3 has 14 residues. CDR3 region: CASSLSSGTGELFF. For the CDR3, the DNA is TGTGCCAGCAGTTTATCCTCGGGGACCGGGGAGCTGTTTTTT.

The chain uses TRBV7-8 and TRBJ2-1; 12 nucleotides agree with TRBD2. The V gene's germline CDR1 is SGHVS and CDR2 FQNEAQ. V shed 7 bases and J 7 bases; nucleotides not matched to a gene: 8. The CDR3 contains 15 residues. The CDR3 here is CASTSLAGGRNEQFF. CDR3 nucleotides: TGTGCCAGCACTTCCCTAGCGGGGGGGCGGAATGAGCAGTTCTTC.

The chain combines TRBV3-1 (or the pseudogene TRBV3-2) with TRBJ2-4; D ambiguous. Trimming left V 2 bases short and J 9 bases short, with 8 bases between. The germline gives CDR1 LGHDT, CDR2 YNNKEL (reference sequence). This CDR3 has 12 residues. This chain's CDR3 is CASSQRVGIQYF. The DNA for the CDR3 is TGTGCCAGCAGCCAACGTGTCGGCATTCAGTACTTC.